These 16 T cell receptor beta chains came from one sample sequenced in a study of T-cell reconstitution after alpha-beta-depleted transplantation in children. Unique molecular identifiers were incorporated when the TCRbeta library was constructed. From the PCR reads, TCRdb called clonotypes with MiXCR, one entry per CDR3 protein. Among about 980,000 distinct CDR3 sequences, around 30% were seen once, and the ten largest hold over 25%. The sample in question was PBMCs, mostly from graft donor cells, obtained 360 days after TCRalphabeta/CD19-depleted stem cell transplant. The receptor set was obtained from a boy under three years old who had a stem cell transplant for SCID, so the T cells may come from the graft donor.

The J gene is TRBJ1-5, the V gene TRBV11-1; D unclear. Germline CDR1 SGHAT, CDR2 FQDESV (reference sequence). V lost 5 bases, J lost 5 bases, and 13 bases lay in between. This CDR3 has 14 amino acids. CDR3 DNA: TGTGCCAGCAGCGCCCCGGGCACCCATCAGCCCCAGCATTTT. Protein sequence: CASSAPGTHQPQHF.

This clonotype was seen once. This rearrangement joins TRBV7-2 to TRBJ2-7, with D possibly being TRBD1 or TRBD2 (6 bases each). The V gene's germline CDR1 is SGHTA and CDR2 FQGNSA. V was pared by 1 base and J by 6 bases, with 10 bases between. The CDR3 contains 13 residues. CDR3 residues: CASSLEWGAEQYF. The CDR3 region has the DNA TGTGCCAGCAGCTTAGAATGGGGGGCCGAGCAGTACTTC.

This clonotype was observed a few times. The chain couples TRBV12-3 or TRBV12-4 to TRBJ2-2, with D perhaps matching TRBD1 (5 bases). Trimming stripped 6 bases from V and 4 bases from J, with 12 bases between. This CDR3 has 14 residues. The CDR3 protein is CASSPRTFTGELFF. The CDR3, as DNA: TGTGCCAGCAGCCCTAGGACATTCACCGGGGAGCTGTTTTTT.

This clonotype appeared a few times. This chain connects TRBV6-5 to TRBJ1-1; a possible D gene is TRBD1 (5 bases). The V gene's germline CDR1 is MNHEY and CDR2 SVGAGI. V was cut by 0 bases and J by 4 bases, with 9 bases left in between. This CDR3 has 14 amino acids. In nucleotides, the CDR3 is TGTGCCAGCAGTTACTCGGGGGGGAGCACTGAAGCTTTCTTT. This encodes CASSYSGGSTEAFF.

This rearrangement joins TRBV5-1 to TRBJ2-5, with 7 bases identical to TRBD2. CDR3 size: 16 residues. The V gene's germline CDR1 is SGHRS and CDR2 YFSETQ. After removal of 2 bases from V and 0 bases from J, the junction contained 7 bases not matched to a gene. CDR3 sequence (DNA): TGCGCCAGCAGCTTTGACCTAGCGGAGCACCAAGAGACCCAGTACTTC. Its protein is CASSFDLAEHQETQYF.

This clonotype occurred a few times. The chain combines TRBV6-2 or TRBV6-3 with TRBJ1-1, with D unresolved. Germline CDR1 and CDR2: MNHEY and SVGEGT. There are 12 residues in the CDR3. The V end lost 5 bases, the J end lost 6 bases, and 10 bases lay between the germline ends. DNA for the CDR3: TGTGCCAGCAGTAGGACTGTACCTGAAGCTTTCTTT. Protein sequence: CASSRTVPEAFF.

This clonotype was detected only a few times. The CDR3 spells CASTPRDSHYEQYF. CDR3 DNA: TGTGCCAGCACCCCCCGGGACAGCCACTACGAGCAGTACTTC. The rearrangement joins TRBV6-1 to TRBJ2-7; 7 bases map to TRBD1. Germline CDR1 is MNHNS and CDR2 is SASEGT. This CDR3 contains 14 residues. The junction had 9 bases not matched to a gene; V was cut back by 7 bases and J by 3 bases.

The table lists this clonotype with a few counts. This chain links TRBV5-1 with TRBJ2-7, with D perhaps being TRBD1 or TRBD2 (5 bases each). Trimming left V 3 bases short and J 9 bases short, with 16 bases between. CDR1 and CDR2 from the germline V gene are SGHRS and YFSETQ. The CDR3 runs to 13 residues. As DNA, the CDR3 is TGCGCCAGCAGCTCGGACACGACGAGGGGGCAGTACTTC. It codes for CASSSDTTRGQYF.

This clonotype was seen more than once but under ten times. V is TRBV12-3 or TRBV12-4 and J is TRBJ2-1, with D tentatively TRBD1 (6 bases). V was pared by 6 bases and J by 9 bases, with 15 bases between. The CDR3 loop spans 13 amino acids. CDR3 loop: CASRFTGSGEQFF. In nucleotides, the CDR3 is TGTGCCAGCAGATTTACAGGGTCGGGTGAGCAGTTCTTC.

This clonotype has a handful of counts. The J gene is TRBJ2-3, the V gene TRBV7-8, with 8 nucleotides matching TRBD2. This CDR3 is 17 amino acids long. Germline CDR1 and CDR2: SGHVS and FQNEAQ. V shed 1 base and J 2 bases; nucleotides not matched to a gene: 8. DNA of the CDR3: TGTGCCAGCAGCTTAGTTGAGCGGGGGACCATCACAGATACGCAGTATTTT. It specifies CASSLVERGTITDTQYF. The variable domain in full, with the rest retrieved from reference TRBV7-8 and TRBJ2-3, is GAGVSQSPRYKVAKRGQDVALRCDPISGHVSLFWYQQALGQGPEFLTYFQNEAQLDKSGLPSDRFFAERPEGSVSTLKIQRTQQEDSAVYLCASSLVERGTITDTQYFGPGTRLTVL.

This clonotype was detected a few times. V is TRBV5-5 and J is TRBJ1-2; TRBD1 is a possible D gene (5 bases). Between the trimmed V and J ends, which lost 4 bases and 8 bases, there was a span of 21 bases. This CDR3 comprises 15 residues. CDR1 SGHKS and CDR2 YYEKEE come from the germline V gene (reference sequence). CDR3 residues: CASSPINAWGKGYTF. In nucleotides, the CDR3 is TGTGCCAGCAGCCCAATCAATGCTTGGGGGAAGGGCTACACCTTC. The full variable domain, with the rest looked up from reference TRBV5-5 and TRBJ1-2, is DAGVTQSPTHLIKTRGQQVTLRCSPISGHKSVSWYQQVLGQGPQFIFQYYEKEERGRGNFPDRFSARQFPNYSSELNVNALLLGDSALYLCASSPINAWGKGYTFGSGTRLTVV.

CDR3 region: CASSWGSSNTEAFF. In DNA form, the CDR3 reads TGTGCCAGCAGCTGGGGGTCCTCTAACACTGAAGCTTTCTTT. This sequence joins TRBV12-3 or TRBV12-4 and TRBJ1-1, with D perhaps matching TRBD1 (5 bases). The CDR3 runs to 14 residues. Between the trimmed V and J ends, which lost 6 bases and 2 bases, there was a span of 13 bases.

This clonotype showed up just a few times. The CDR3 DNA sequence: TGTGCCAGCAGTTACTCGAGGGTTGGAGGGGCGAGTGAGCAGTTCTTC. It encodes CASSYSRVGGASEQFF. V and J are TRBV6-5 and TRBJ2-1, with a weak D call TRBD2 (6 bases). The V gene lost 0 bases and the J gene lost 9 bases, with 18 bases spanning the gap. Germline V CDR1 and CDR2: MNHEY, SVGAGI. CDR3 length equals 16 residues.

The J gene is TRBJ1-2, the V gene TRBV7-9; unclear D gene. CDR1 is SEHNR, CDR2 FQNEAQ, per germline (reference sequence). Trimming removed 6 bases from V and 11 bases from J, with 16 bases in between. The CDR3 runs to 12 residues. In nucleotides, the CDR3 is TGTGCCAGCAGAAAAGATCTGTTTACTTACACCTTC. Its protein is CASRKDLFTYTF.

The chain couples TRBV20-1 to TRBJ2-3; 7 nucleotides line up with TRBD2. CDR1 and CDR2 from the germline V gene are DFQATT and SNEGSKA (reference sequence). Trimming at V came to 0 bases and at J to 0 bases, leaving 3 bases not matched to a gene. There are 15 residues in the CDR3. The CDR3 DNA reads as TGCAGTGCTAGAGATCTAGCGGTGAGCACAGATACGCAGTATTTT. This sequence encodes CSARDLAVSTDTQYF.

This chain links TRBV7-8 with TRBJ2-1; 7 nucleotides agree with TRBD1. J was trimmed by 4 bases and V by 5 bases; bases with no gene match: 14. This CDR3 comprises 17 residues. Per germline, CDR1 SGHVS and CDR2 FQNEAQ. The CDR3 DNA follows: TGTGCCAGCAGCCATATCCTGACAGGGTATCAATACAATGAGCAGTTCTTC. As protein: CASSHILTGYQYNEQFF.